This passage covers 15 T cell receptor beta chains from one sample sequenced in a study of shared clonotypes between healthy human individuals. The assay was immunoSEQ multiplex PCR, and TCRdb's table has in-frame clones only and misses some. The table records more than 2,000,000 clones, 90% to 95% of them present only once. Sample: naive CD4+ T cells from PBMCs. Subset given: CD45RA+ positively selected. Every receptor here comes from a man younger than 30 in good health. Some clones in this sample may be carry-over from other donors' samples.

On this clone: The same CDR3 also results from other DNA sequences found in this sample. The chain uses TRBV30 and TRBJ2-7; 8 nucleotides match TRBD1. In germline, CDR1 is GTSNPN, CDR2 SVGIG (reference sequence). The CDR3 runs to 12 residues. J was trimmed by 7 bases and V by 5 bases; bases with no gene match: 7. CDR3 amino acids: CAWGQGAGEQYF. CDR3 nucleotides: TGTGCCTGGGGACAGGGCGCGGGGGAGCAGTACTTC.

The chain recombines TRBV10-3 with TRBJ2-7; 13 bases agree with TRBD2. Trimming at V came to 5 bases and at J to 4 bases, leaving 11 bases not matched to a gene. This CDR3 has 17 residues. Per germline, CDR1 ENHRY and CDR2 SYGVKD. CDR3 sequence reads: CAISPRQGGLAGYEQYF. In DNA form, the CDR3 reads TGTGCCATCAGTCCTAGACAGGGGGGACTAGCGGGATACGAGCAGTACTTC.

The rearrangement uses TRBV4-3 and TRBJ1-2; 8 bases map to TRBD1. The germline V gene encodes CDR1 LGHNA and CDR2 YSLEER. Trimming took 3 bases from V and 4 from J; bases not matched to a gene: 1. The CDR3 runs 13 residues. The CDR3 nucleotides are TGCGCCAGCAGCCAGGGGACAGGCTATGGCTACACCTTC. Its protein is CASSQGTGYGYTF.

This chain joins TRBV29-1 and TRBJ1-4; D may be TRBD1 (6 bases). Trimming removed 7 bases at V and 8 bases at J, with 20 bases between. CDR1 is SQVTM and CDR2 is ANQGSEA in the germline V gene. This CDR3 has 14 residues. The CDR3 DNA reads as TGCAGCGCCGAGCTGACAGGCCACGCCGAAAAACTGTTTTTT. It yields the protein CSAELTGHAEKLFF.

The chain recombines TRBV6-5 with TRBJ1-1, with D uncertain. The germline CDR1 and CDR2 sequences are MNHEY and SVGAGI. CDR3 size: 15 residues. V was cut by 6 bases and J by 3 bases, with 17 bases left in between. CDR3 sequence (DNA): TGTGCCAGCAGAAGAAAACCGTCTATGGACACTGAAGCTTTCTTT. This translates into CASRRKPSMDTEAFF.

The CDR3 region has the DNA TGTGCCAGCAGCCCCAGACAGGGGGGGATCCATGGCTACACCTTC. Translating gives CASSPRQGGIHGYTF. The chain is built from TRBV7-2 and TRBJ1-2, with TRBD1 matching 9 bases. V was pared by 5 bases and J by 6 bases, with 10 bases of the junction left unmatched. CDR1 and CDR2 (germline): SGHTA, FQGNSA. The CDR3 extends over 15 amino acids.

This clone showed up just once. The chain joins TRBV7-9 to TRBJ2-2, with 7 nucleotides matching TRBD1. The germline CDR1 and CDR2 sequences are SEHNR and FQNEAQ (reference sequence). Trimming removed 3 bases from V and 3 bases from J; junction bases left unmatched: 4. This CDR3 comprises 15 residues. CDR3 sequence (DNA): TGTGCCAGCAGCTTTTGGGACAGAGACACCGGGGAGCTGTTTTTT. Translating it yields CASSFWDRDTGELFF.

This clone was counted once. The gene calls are TRBV10-3 and TRBJ2-1, with TRBD2 matching 8 bases. Trimming took 2 bases from V and 1 from J; bases not matched to a gene: 4. There are 16 residues in the CDR3. CDR1 and CDR2 (germline): ENHRY, SYGVKD. The CDR3 region has the DNA TGTGCCATCAGTGAGCAGGCGGGAGGATCCTACAATGAGCAGTTCTTC. Protein: CAISEQAGGSYNEQFF.

The V gene is TRBV10-3, the J gene TRBJ2-1, with 7 bases aligning to TRBD2. J lost 0 bases, V lost 10 bases, and 6 bases had no gene match. Germline V CDR1 and CDR2: ENHRY, SYGVKD. This CDR3 contains 14 residues. The CDR3 nucleotides are TGTGCCACCGCCTCGGGGGGCTCCTACAATGAGCAGTTCTTC. It yields the protein CATASGGSYNEQFF.

This clone was seen once. V and J are TRBV6-5 and TRBJ2-7; 9 bases fit TRBD1. Germline V gene lookup returns CDR1 MNHEY and CDR2 SVGAGI. The CDR3 spans 15 residues. J was trimmed by 2 bases and V by 2 bases; bases with no gene match: 4. The CDR3 DNA sequence: TGTGCCAGCAGTTACACGGGACAGGGCCCCTACGAGCAGTACTTC. It translates to CASSYTGQGPYEQYF.

The rearrangement uses TRBV11-2 and TRBJ2-2; 10 bases match TRBD2. Germline assignment: CDR1 SGHAT and CDR2 FQNNGV. Trimming took 5 bases from V and 5 from J; bases not matched to a gene: 11. The CDR3 runs to 17 residues. The CDR3 bases are TGTGCCAGCAGCCCCCTCAGCGGGAGGGCCCAAACCGGGGAGCTGTTTTTT. It specifies CASSPLSGRAQTGELFF.

The rearrangement uses TRBV2 and TRBJ2-7; TRBD1 matches 12 bases. The V gene end was trimmed by 6 bases and the J gene end by 6 bases; junction bases not matched to a gene: 3. This CDR3 spans 13 amino acids. Germline lookup yields CDR1 SNHLY and CDR2 FYNNEI. CDR3 sequence (DNA): TGTGCCAGCAGGGGACAGGGGGCGGTCGAGCAGTACTTC. Protein sequence: CASRGQGAVEQYF.

The chain is built from TRBV6-4 and TRBJ2-2; no firm D call. This CDR3 spans 14 amino acids. Trimming cost V 3 bases and J 5 bases, with 10 bases left between them. Germline assignment: CDR1 MRHNA and CDR2 SNTAGT. The CDR3 region has the DNA TGTGCCAGCAGTGATAATACTCTGACCGGGGAGCTGTTTTTT. Its translation: CASSDNTLTGELFF.

This chain links TRBV5-1 with TRBJ2-7; unclear D gene. V was pared by 7 bases and J by 6 bases, with 20 bases between. Germline CDR1 is SGHRS and CDR2 is YFSETQ. This CDR3 has 14 amino acids. CDR3 DNA sequence: TGCGCCAGCTCACTTGTCATCCCGAGAGGCGAGCAGTACTTC. Protein: CASSLVIPRGEQYF.

Only a few counts were recorded for this clone. Other DNA sequences from this sample encode an identical CDR3 as well. The V and J genes are TRBV2 and TRBJ1-5; no clear D gene. Germline CDR1 SNHLY, CDR2 FYNNEI. The CDR3 is 13 residues long. Trimming took 5 bases from V and 3 from J, leaving 8 bases between them. The CDR3 protein is CASSFLPNQPQHF. The CDR3 DNA reads TGTGCCAGCAGTTTCCTTCCCAATCAGCCCCAGCATTTT.